The rows below give T cell receptor beta chains drawn from one sample of a study of OX40 agonist ivuxolimab in advanced cancers. This table comes from immunoSEQ multiplex PCR, and its TCRdb copy is limited to in-frame clones, with some not included. The data show roughly 93,000 clones, about 91% seen once. This specimen was CD4+ or CD8+ T cells sorted from blood, taken in a trial of the OX40 agonist ivuxolimab. The receptor set was obtained from an adult with an advanced solid tumor such as melanoma, head and neck, liver or kidney cancer. CDR3s include the opening cysteine and the closing phenylalanine or tryptophan. A D gene is named only where the DNA matches it firmly. Size is omitted from some rows. Given values are once, few, many or a class for expanded clones.

CDR3 protein: CASSVASGASAGQETQYF; CDR3 DNA: TGTGCCAGCAGCGTAGCCAGCGGAGCAAGCGCGGGGCAAGAGACCCAGTACTTC; clone size: once; V gene: TRBV9; J gene: TRBJ2-5; D gene: -
CDR3 protein: CASNYVQGHSNQPQHF; CDR3 DNA: TGTGCCAGCAATTATGTTCAGGGCCATAGCAATCAGCCCCAGCATTTT; clone size: few; V gene: TRBV2; J gene: TRBJ1-5; D gene: -
CDR3 protein: CSAKMNTEAFF; CDR3 DNA: TGCAGTGCTAAAATGAACACTGAAGCTTTCTTT; clone size: -; V gene: TRBV20-1; J gene: TRBJ1-1; D gene: -
CDR3 protein: CASSATWDTEAFF; CDR3 DNA: TGTGCCAGCAGTGCCACGTGGGACACTGAAGCTTTCTTT; clone size: -; V gene: TRBV2; J gene: TRBJ1-1; D gene: -
CDR3 protein: CASSPPGTGLLEKLFF; CDR3 DNA: TGTGCCAGCAGCCCACCCGGGACAGGGCTTCTTGAAAAACTGTTTTTT; clone size: -; V gene: TRBV7-9; J gene: TRBJ1-4; D gene: TRBD1
CDR3 protein: CSVGADLGTQYF; CDR3 DNA: TGCAGCGTGGGGGCGGATTTGGGTACGCAGTATTTT; clone size: -; V gene: TRBV29-1; J gene: TRBJ2-3; D gene: -
CDR3 protein: CASSASYEQYF; CDR3 DNA: TGTGCCAGCAGCGCATCCTACGAGCAGTACTTC; clone size: -; V gene: TRBV7-6; J gene: TRBJ2-7; D gene: -
CDR3 protein: CASSEAWRGTEKLFF; CDR3 DNA: TGTGCCAGCAGTGAAGCTTGGAGGGGAACCGAAAAACTGTTTTTT; clone size: once; V gene: TRBV6-1; J gene: TRBJ1-4; D gene: -
CDR3 protein: CASESRDRTDGYTF; CDR3 DNA: TGTGCCAGTGAATCCCGGGACCGCACCGATGGCTACACCTTC; clone size: -; V gene: TRBV19; J gene: TRBJ1-2; D gene: -
CDR3 protein: CAISDDRYTEAFF; CDR3 DNA: TGTGCCATCAGTGATGACAGGTACACTGAAGCTTTCTTT; clone size: -; V gene: TRBV10-3; J gene: TRBJ1-1; D gene: -
CDR3 protein: CASSFRDRGTSGSSNEQFF; CDR3 DNA: TGTGCCAGCAGCTTTCGGGACAGGGGGACTAGCGGGAGTTCAAATGAGCAGTTCTTC; clone size: -; V gene: TRBV21-1; J gene: TRBJ2-1; D gene: -
CDR3 protein: CASSPNRQRSYEQYF; CDR3 DNA: TGTGCCAGCAGCCCCAACAGACAGCGCTCCTACGAGCAGTACTTC; clone size: -; V gene: TRBV7-2; J gene: TRBJ2-7; D gene: -
CDR3 protein: CASSAGGLNGYTF; CDR3 DNA: TGCGCCAGCAGCGCCGGTGGGCTGAATGGCTACACCTTC; clone size: -; V gene: TRBV5-1; J gene: TRBJ1-2; D gene: -
CDR3 protein: CAWSISGSYNEQFF; CDR3 DNA: TGTGCCTGGAGTATTAGCGGCTCCTACAATGAGCAGTTCTTC; clone size: -; V gene: TRBV30; J gene: TRBJ2-1; D gene: -
CDR3 protein: CASSQGTGDYEQYF; CDR3 DNA: TGTGCCAGCAGCCAAGGGACAGGGGACTACGAGCAGTACTTC; clone size: few; V gene: TRBV7-9; J gene: TRBJ2-7; D gene: TRBD1
CDR3 protein: CASSYSMVAGDEQYF; CDR3 DNA: TGTGCCAGCAGTTACTCGATGGTAGCGGGAGATGAGCAGTACTTC; clone size: once; V gene: TRBV6-6; J gene: TRBJ2-7; D gene: TRBD2
CDR3 protein: CASSVAAGGGQNEQFF; CDR3 DNA: TGTGCCAGCAGCGTAGCTGCGGGAGGTGGTCAAAATGAGCAGTTCTTC; clone size: -; V gene: TRBV9; J gene: TRBJ2-1; D gene: TRBD2
CDR3 protein: CASRSDGSNQPQHF; CDR3 DNA: TGTGCCAGCAGATCGGACGGTAGCAATCAGCCCCAGCATTTT; clone size: -; V gene: TRBV25-1; J gene: TRBJ1-5; D gene: -
CDR3 protein: CASSQGQGGEKLFF; CDR3 DNA: TGTGCCAGCAGCCAGGGACAGGGGGGTGAAAAACTGTTTTTT; clone size: once; V gene: TRBV7-9; J gene: TRBJ1-4; D gene: TRBD1
CDR3 protein: CASSQGSGGEDTEAFF; CDR3 DNA: TGCGCCAGCAGCCAAGGCTCTGGGGGTGAGGACACTGAAGCTTTCTTT; clone size: -; V gene: TRBV4-1; J gene: TRBJ1-1; D gene: -
CDR3 protein: CASSRRGDYEQYF; CDR3 DNA: TGTGCCAGCAGCCGCCGTGGGGACTACGAGCAGTACTTC; clone size: -; V gene: TRBV11-3; J gene: TRBJ2-7; D gene: -
CDR3 protein: CAWKWSLYGYTF; CDR3 DNA: TGTGCCTGGAAGTGGAGTCTCTATGGCTACACCTTC; clone size: -; V gene: TRBV30; J gene: TRBJ1-2; D gene: -
CDR3 protein: CSVSGRRDRSGSQYEQYF; CDR3 DNA: TGCAGCGTAAGCGGCCGCCGGGACAGAAGCGGGAGTCAATACGAGCAGTACTTC; clone size: -; V gene: TRBV29-1; J gene: TRBJ2-7; D gene: -
CDR3 protein: CASSLVAGDRETQYF; CDR3 DNA: TGCGCCAGCAGCTTGGTAGCAGGGGACCGGGAGACCCAGTACTTC; clone size: -; V gene: TRBV5-1; J gene: TRBJ2-5; D gene: -
CDR3 protein: CASSPERGLSYNEQFF; CDR3 DNA: TGTGCCAGCAGCCCAGAGCGGGGGTTATCCTACAATGAGCAGTTCTTC; clone size: -; V gene: TRBV5-4; J gene: TRBJ2-1; D gene: TRBD2
CDR3 protein: CASSPSSSGTQYF; CDR3 DNA: TGTGCCAGCTCACCAAGCTCTTCTGGGACCCAGTACTTC; clone size: -; V gene: TRBV18; J gene: TRBJ2-5; D gene: -
CDR3 protein: CAWSVRSQETQYF; CDR3 DNA: TGTGCCTGGAGTGTTAGGAGCCAAGAGACCCAGTACTTC; clone size: -; V gene: TRBV30; J gene: TRBJ2-5; D gene: -
CDR3 protein: CASSLETGVNEKLFF; CDR3 DNA: TGTGCCAGCAGTCTAGAGACAGGAGTTAATGAAAAACTGTTTTTT; clone size: once; V gene: TRBV11-2; J gene: TRBJ1-4; D gene: -
CDR3 protein: CATSTPGRGLVTQYF; CDR3 DNA: TGTGCCACCAGCACCCCCGGGAGGGGGTTAGTGACCCAGTACTTC; clone size: -; V gene: TRBV15; J gene: TRBJ2-5; D gene: TRBD2
CDR3 protein: CASSLESDSEQFF; CDR3 DNA: TGTGCCAGCAGCTTGGAATCGGACAGTGAGCAGTTCTTC; clone size: -; V gene: TRBV5-4; J gene: TRBJ2-1; D gene: -
CDR3 protein: CASSYGPDYEQYF; CDR3 DNA: TGTGCCAGCAGTTACGGGCCAGACTACGAGCAGTACTTC; clone size: -; V gene: TRBV6-5; J gene: TRBJ2-7; D gene: -
CDR3 protein: CASRKSRTGRIQYF; CDR3 DNA: TGTGCCAGCAGGAAATCTAGGACAGGCCGAATTCAGTACTTC; clone size: -; V gene: TRBV6-5; J gene: TRBJ2-4; D gene: TRBD1
CDR3 protein: CATSRGEIISNQPQHF; CDR3 DNA: TGTGCCACCAGCAGAGGGGAGATTATTAGCAATCAGCCCCAGCATTTT; clone size: -; V gene: TRBV15; J gene: TRBJ1-5; D gene: -
CDR3 protein: CASSSSNEQYF; CDR3 DNA: TGTGCCAGCAGTTCATCGAACGAGCAGTACTTC; clone size: -; V gene: TRBV28; J gene: TRBJ2-7; D gene: -
CDR3 protein: CASRGFLAGTDTQYF; CDR3 DNA: TGTGCCAGCAGAGGGTTTCTAGCAGGCACAGATACGCAGTATTTT; clone size: -; V gene: TRBV6-6; J gene: TRBJ2-3; D gene: -
CDR3 protein: CASSLGEYNEQFF; CDR3 DNA: TGTGCCAGCAGCTTGGGAGAGTACAATGAGCAGTTCTTC; clone size: -; V gene: TRBV7-9; J gene: TRBJ2-1; D gene: -
CDR3 protein: CASSLDRPSGKKETQYF; CDR3 DNA: TGTGCCAGCAGCTTAGATAGGCCTAGCGGGAAAAAAGAGACCCAGTACTTC; clone size: -; V gene: TRBV7-9; J gene: TRBJ2-5; D gene: TRBD2